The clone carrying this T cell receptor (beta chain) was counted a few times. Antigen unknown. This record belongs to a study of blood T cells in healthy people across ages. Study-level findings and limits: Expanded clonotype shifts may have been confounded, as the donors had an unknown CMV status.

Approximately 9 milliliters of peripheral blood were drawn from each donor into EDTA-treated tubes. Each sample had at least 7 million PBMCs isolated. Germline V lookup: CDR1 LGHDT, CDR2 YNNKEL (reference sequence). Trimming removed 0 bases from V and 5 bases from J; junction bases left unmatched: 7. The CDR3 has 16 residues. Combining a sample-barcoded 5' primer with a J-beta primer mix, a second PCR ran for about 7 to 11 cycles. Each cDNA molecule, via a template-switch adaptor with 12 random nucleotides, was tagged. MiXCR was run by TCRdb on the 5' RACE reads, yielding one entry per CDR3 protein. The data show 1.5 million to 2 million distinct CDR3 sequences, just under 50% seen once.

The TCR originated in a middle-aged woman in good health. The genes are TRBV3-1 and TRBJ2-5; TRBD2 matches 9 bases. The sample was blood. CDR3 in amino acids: CASSQDRIAGDETQYF. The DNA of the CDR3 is TGTGCCAGCAGCCAAGATCGAATAGCGGGGGATGAGACCCAGTACTTC.